The T cell receptor beta chain under discussion was sequenced for a study of T cell responses to AZD1222 COVID-19 vaccine. Clones were sequenced by immunoSEQ multiplex PCR, and TCRdb holds only the in-frame ones, with some missing. The repertoire holds around 99,000 clones, with roughly 87% as singletons. Per the germline V gene, CDR1 is SGHTA and CDR2 is FQGNSA. The V and J ends lost 2 bases and 5 bases respectively, with 12 bases between them. The length of the CDR3 is 14 residues. Sequencing was performed on peripheral blood, taken on day 0 of AZD1222 vaccination. The TCR sequence derives from an adult in good health. This chain connects TRBV7-2 to TRBJ1-2, with a weak D call TRBD1 (6 bases). The CDR3 region has the DNA TGTGCCAGCAGCTTACCGGGAGGGGGGTATGGCTACACCTTC. Its translation is CASSLPGGGYGYTF.